This T cell receptor beta chain comes out of a study of T-cell memory formation after mild COVID-19. Across the study: TCR clusters were mostly confined to one donor each.

V was trimmed by 2 bases and J by 6 bases, leaving 22 bases between them. The CDR3 has 18 residues. From germline, CDR1 is SGHTA and CDR2 FQGNSA. This clonotype was observed at least ten times. Its antigen is undetermined. MiXCR was run by TCRdb on the 5' RACE reads, yielding one entry per CDR3 protein. Counted here are 11,000 to 15,000 distinct CDR3 sequences, around 20% occurring once; the ten biggest clones make up approximately 49%. Study observations and caveats: Specificity for SARS-CoV-2 was not confirmed among the second-wave clones peaking on day 37.

This chain connects TRBV7-2 to TRBJ2-2; D not resolved. The sequenced sample was PBMCs or a T cell subset sorted from them (not recorded which). The clonotype comes from an adult woman who had mild COVID-19 (a few samples of this study predate the infection). Cell type and time point are not known. The CDR3 nucleotides read TGTGCCAGCAGCTTAAGTTTGTGGAGAACCCTCGACTCCGGGGAGCTGTTTTTT. This gives the protein CASSLSLWRTLDSGELFF.